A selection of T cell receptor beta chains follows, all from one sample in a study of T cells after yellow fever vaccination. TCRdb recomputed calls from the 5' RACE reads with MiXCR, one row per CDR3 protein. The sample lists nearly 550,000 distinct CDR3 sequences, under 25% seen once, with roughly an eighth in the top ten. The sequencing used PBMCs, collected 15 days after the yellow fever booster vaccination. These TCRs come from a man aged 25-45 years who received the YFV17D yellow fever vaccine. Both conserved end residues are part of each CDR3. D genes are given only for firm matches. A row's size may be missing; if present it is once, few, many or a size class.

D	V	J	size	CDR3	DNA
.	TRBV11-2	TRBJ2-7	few	CASSLEGFYEQYF	TGTGCCAGCAGCTTAGAGGGTTTCTACGAGCAGTACTTC
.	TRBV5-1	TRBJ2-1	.	CASSLESDSGDEQFF	TGCGCCAGCAGCTTGGAGAGCGACTCCGGTGATGAGCAGTTCTTC
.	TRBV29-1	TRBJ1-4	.	CSGSLGTNEKLFF	TGCAGCGGATCCCTGGGGACAAATGAAAAACTGTTTTTT
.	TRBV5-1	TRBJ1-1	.	CASSVADRLETAFF	TGCGCCAGCAGCGTCGCAGACAGGCTTGAGACAGCTTTCTTT
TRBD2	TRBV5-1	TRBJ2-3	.	CASSRGGVGDTQYF	TGCGCCAGCAGCCGGGGAGGGGTAGGAGATACGCAGTATTTT
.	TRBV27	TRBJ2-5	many	CASSFRGQETQYF	TGTGCCAGCAGTTTTCGGGGCCAAGAGACCCAGTACTTC
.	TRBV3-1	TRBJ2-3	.	CAISPGRLGTDTQYF	TGTGCCATCAGCCCCGGGCGCCTCGGCACAGATACGCAGTATTTT
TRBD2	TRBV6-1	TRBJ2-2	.	CASNGLAGTPGELFF	TGTGCCAGTAACGGACTAGCGGGCACCCCCGGGGAGCTGTTTTTT
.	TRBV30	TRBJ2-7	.	CAWRVGSTYEQYF	TGTGCCTGGAGAGTCGGGAGTACCTACGAGCAGTACTTC
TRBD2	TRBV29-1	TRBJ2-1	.	CSAPSGTSGHNEQFF	TGCAGCGCCCCCTCCGGGACTAGCGGTCACAATGAGCAGTTCTTC
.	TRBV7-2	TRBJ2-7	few	CASSLKGNYEQYF	TGTGCCAGCAGCTTAAAAGGGAACTACGAGCAGTACTTC
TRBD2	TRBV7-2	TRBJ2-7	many	CASRPSLAEPSSYEQYF	TGTGCCAGCAGACCTAGTCTAGCGGAGCCCTCCTCCTACGAGCAGTACTTC